These T cell receptor beta chains were read from a single sample in a study of CD8+ T cells in alopecia areata. Some clones are missing from TCRdb's copy, which holds only in-frame ones; the method was immunoSEQ multiplex PCR. The sample holds approximately 200,000 clones, roughly 44% seen once. Specimen: CD4+ T cells sorted from blood, collected at approximately week 36, from a patient treated with tofacitinib. These receptors were taken from a human donor with alopecia areata. The CDR3 runs from the conserved cysteine through the conserved F or W. Fields, in order: V gene, J gene, CDR3 protein.

TRBV7-8,TRBJ2-1,CASTVRRDKNEQFF
TRBV29-1,TRBJ1-2,CSVAAGRRDYGYTF
TRBV11-2,TRBJ2-1,CASSFRRERRGEQFF
TRBV6-1,TRBJ2-3,CASNKPTPDTQYF
TRBV2,TRBJ2-1,CASSTPIRLAGNEQFF
TRBV6-6,TRBJ2-3,CASTLWGSTDTQYF
TRBV30,TRBJ2-7,CAWRRAGGRNEQYF
TRBV4-1,TRBJ2-2,CASSQPPSGTFTGELFF
TRBV6-5,TRBJ2-3,CASKDSHTDTQYF
TRBV15,TRBJ1-5,CATSRGEGEQPQHF
TRBV6-4,TRBJ1-1,CASTRLDSLNTEAFF
TRBV2,TRBJ2-7,CASGTVGTYEQYF
TRBV28,TRBJ2-7,CASNQGLYEQYF
TRBV19,TRBJ2-6,CASRPGTGLSGANVLTF
TRBV7-3,TRBJ2-3,CASSLSPAVNTQYF
TRBV7-3,TRBJ2-3,CASSLAGPADTQYF
TRBV2,TRBJ2-1,CASTHGSSYNEQFF
TRBV2,TRBJ2-1,CASSAGAGRGGTLPFF
TRBV6-5,TRBJ2-7,CASSIGGFGEQYF
TRBV29-1,TRBJ2-5,CSVGQGGETQYF
TRBV18,TRBJ2-1,CASSPRQYYNEQFF
TRBV5-1,TRBJ2-1,CASSYLAGADNEQFF
TRBV10-3,TRBJ2-7,CAISEGASWRF
TRBV7-9,TRBJ2-6,CASSLMPSGANVLTF
TRBV29-1,TRBJ2-7,CSVERPGEPYEQYF
TRBV28,TRBJ1-5,CASSVDGYQPQHF
TRBV7-9,TRBJ2-7,CASSLQAPTGTYEQYF
TRBV29-1,TRBJ2-2,CSVPGLAGGPGGELFF
TRBV18,TRBJ2-5,CASSPGTKETQYF
TRBV5-1,TRBJ2-2,CASSFTSGSTGELFF
TRBV5-1,TRBJ1-1,CASSFSGLNTEAFF
TRBV18,TRBJ1-1,CASSLSQLGTEAFF
TRBV18,TRBJ2-7,CASSPNRDNSYEQYF
TRBV7-6,TRBJ2-5,CASSAAGTTQETQYF
TRBV18,TRBJ2-5,CASKGTAQETQYF
TRBV27,TRBJ2-5,CASSPTKETQYF
TRBV30,TRBJ1-5,CAWSITDSNQPQHF
TRBV6-1,TRBJ2-6,CASMDTSGANVLTF
TRBV15,TRBJ2-3,CATSRDLDTDTQYF
TRBV29-1,TRBJ1-2,CSVEGGQALSYTF
TRBV29-1,TRBJ2-5,CSVQQETQYF